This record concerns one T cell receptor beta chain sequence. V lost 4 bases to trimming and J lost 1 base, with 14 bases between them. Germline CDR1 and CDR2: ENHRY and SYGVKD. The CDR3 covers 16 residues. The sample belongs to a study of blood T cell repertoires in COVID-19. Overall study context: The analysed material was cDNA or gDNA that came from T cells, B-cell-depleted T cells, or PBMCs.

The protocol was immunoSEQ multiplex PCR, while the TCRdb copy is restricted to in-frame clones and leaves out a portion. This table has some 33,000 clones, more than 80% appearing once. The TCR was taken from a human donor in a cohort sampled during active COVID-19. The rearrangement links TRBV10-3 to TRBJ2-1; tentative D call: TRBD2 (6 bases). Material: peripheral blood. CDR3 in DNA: TGTGCCATCAGTGGATCCGGGACTCCATCCTACAATGAGCAGTTCTTC. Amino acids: CAISGSGTPSYNEQFF.